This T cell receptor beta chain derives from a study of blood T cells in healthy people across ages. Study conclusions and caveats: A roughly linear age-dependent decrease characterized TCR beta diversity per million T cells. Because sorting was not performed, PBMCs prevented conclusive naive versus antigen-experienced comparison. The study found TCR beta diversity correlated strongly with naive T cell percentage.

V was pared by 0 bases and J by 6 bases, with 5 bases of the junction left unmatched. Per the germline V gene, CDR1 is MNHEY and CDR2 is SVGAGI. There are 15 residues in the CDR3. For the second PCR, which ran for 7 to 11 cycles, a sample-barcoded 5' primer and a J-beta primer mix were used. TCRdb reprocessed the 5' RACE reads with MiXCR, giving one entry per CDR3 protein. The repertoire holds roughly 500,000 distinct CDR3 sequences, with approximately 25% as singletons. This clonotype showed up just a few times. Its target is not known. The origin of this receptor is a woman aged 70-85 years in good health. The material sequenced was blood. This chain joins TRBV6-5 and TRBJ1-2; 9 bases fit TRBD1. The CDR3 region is CASSYSGQGENGYTF. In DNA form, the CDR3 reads TGTGCCAGCAGTTACTCGGGACAGGGTGAAAATGGCTACACCTTC.